Listed here are 13 T cell receptor beta chains from one sample, sequenced in a study of regulatory T cells in long-lasting Graves disease. With iRepertoire HTBI primers and Arm-PCR of CDR3 regions, TCR beta libraries were built. TCRdb re-called the multiplex PCR reads with MiXCR, one entry per CDR3 protein. The table records hundreds of thousands of distinct CDR3 sequences, about 15% of them present only once. Noted time point: newly diagnosed GD, antithyroid drugs for less than 3 months. The TCR library was prepared using RNA isolated from PBMCs. The data were also submitted as part of a second study, on T cells in Graves' hyperthyroidism and ophthalmopathy.

The sample in question was peripheral blood mononuclear cells (PBMCs), obtained at new diagnosis, from a patient treated with antithyroid drugs. All receptors derive from a young woman with Graves disease.

This chain uses TRBV18 with TRBJ2-1; 8 nucleotides match TRBD2. The DNA end lines up better with TRBJ2-5; the J call may be wrong. From germline, CDR1 is KGHSH and CDR2 LQKENI. The CDR3 has 13 amino acids. The CDR3 region is CASSQGTRETQYF. CDR3 in DNA: TGTGCCAGCTCACAAGGGACTAGGGAGACCCAGTACTTC.

The chain combines TRBV12-3 or TRBV12-4 with TRBJ2-7; TRBD1 agrees at 7 bases. V was pared by 8 bases and J by 6 bases, with 10 bases of the junction left unmatched. The CDR3 covers 13 residues. The CDR3 DNA is TGTGCCAGCTCCCGAGAGGGGGCCACCGAGCAGTACTTC. Protein sequence: CASSREGATEQYF.

The CDR3 here is CASSQENLAGSSYNEQFF. The CDR3 DNA follows: TGTGCCAGCAGCCAAGAGAATTTGGCGGGAAGCTCCTACAATGAGCAGTTCTTC. V gene TRBV3-1 combines with J gene TRBJ2-1; weak D call: TRBD2 (6 bases). The germline CDR1 and CDR2 sequences are LGHDT and YNNKEL (reference sequence). The length of the CDR3 is 18 residues. V shed 0 bases and J shed 0 bases, with 15 bases lying between them.

This clonotype has just a few counts. The chain recombines TRBV12-3 or TRBV12-4 with TRBJ1-1; no clear D. The CDR3 totals 14 residues. Trimming left V 3 bases short and J 8 bases short, with 16 bases between. The CDR3: CASSLVLVPPEAFF. The CDR3 DNA reads as TGTGCCAGCAGTTTGGTCCTCGTCCCGCCCGAAGCTTTCTTT.

The table lists this clonotype with many counts. The chain has TRBV2 and TRBJ1-6, with TRBD1 matching over 7 bases. Germline loops: CDR1 SNHLY, CDR2 FYNNEI. This CDR3 is built from 16 residues. V lost 7 bases and J lost 7; bases outside the gene matches: 13. The CDR3 sequence is CASTPDRASLNSPLHF. As DNA, the CDR3 is TGTGCCAGCACCCCCGACAGGGCATCCTTGAATTCACCCCTCCACTTT.

This clonotype was seen at least ten times. The chain couples TRBV2 to TRBJ1-5, with 7 bases lining up with TRBD1. Germline CDR1 SNHLY, CDR2 FYNNEI. Trimming removed 5 bases from V and 3 bases from J; junction bases left unmatched: 4. The CDR3 is 14 amino acids. CDR3 DNA: TGTGCCAGCAGTCCAGGGGGTAACAATCAGCCCCAGCATTTT. This gives the protein CASSPGGNNQPQHF.

This clonotype appeared a few times. The V call is TRBV28, the J call TRBJ1-4, with D hard to call. The CDR3 length is 13 residues. Germline CDR1 and CDR2: MDHEN and SYDVKM. The V gene lost 10 bases and the J gene lost 4 bases, with 13 bases spanning the gap. The CDR3 DNA follows: TGTGCCACCGTTAGGGTCGTTAATGAAAAACTGTTTTTT. Its protein product is CATVRVVNEKLFF.

This clonotype has at least ten counts. The chain employs TRBV7-2 and TRBJ1-1; D ambiguous. V lost 4 bases and J 6 bases, leaving 9 bases between the germline ends. Germline V gene sequence: CDR1 SGHTA, CDR2 FQGNSA. This CDR3 has 12 amino acids. The DNA of the CDR3 is TGTGCCAGCAGCTCCCCTGTGCCTGAAGCTTTCTTT. It specifies CASSSPVPEAFF.

Comment on this clonotype: The junction departs from the called germline gene at one end, perhaps through a read error. The genes are TRBV13 and TRBJ1-4; 8 bases are shared with TRBD1. CDR3 length equals 21 residues. Germline V gene sequence: CDR1 PRHDT, CDR2 FYEKMQ (reference sequence). The CDR3 loop is CASAVLESVRQGTATNEKLLF. Here the CDR3 DNA reads TGTGCCAGCGCCGTGTTGGAGTCGGTCCGACAGGGGACTGCAACTAATGAAAAACTGCTTTTT.

Remarks on this clonotype: A far larger clone differs by one base, so this is likely a read error. The J gene is TRBJ2-3, the V gene TRBV7-2; 9 nucleotides align to TRBD2. The CDR3 is 16 residues long. Germline loops: CDR1 SGHTA, CDR2 FQGNSA. CDR3 loop: CASSLTSGTEGDAQYF. The CDR3 nucleotides read TGTGCCAGCAGCTTGACTAGCGGCACCGAGGGAGATGCGCAGTATTTT.

This clonotype was detected a few times. V and J are TRBV6-2 or TRBV6-3 and TRBJ2-3; D gene unclear. The CDR3 runs to 14 residues. V lost 4 bases and J 4 bases, leaving 12 bases between the germline ends. CDR1 is MNHEY and CDR2 is SVGEGT in the germline V gene. CDR3 nucleotide sequence: TGTGCCAGCAGTTCGCCTATAACGGCAGATACGCAGTATTTT. It translates to CASSSPITADTQYF.

Many counts were recorded for this clonotype. The CDR3 DNA is TGTGCCAGCAGTTTCTACGTCTTCACACAGACGGCGGGAGGGCCAAGGACTATCGCCTACGAGCAGTACTTC. Protein: CASSFYVFTQTAGGPRTIAYEQYF. V is TRBV28 and J is TRBJ2-7; 9 nucleotides line up with TRBD2. Germline V CDR1 and CDR2: MDHEN, SYDVKM. The CDR3 covers 24 residues. V shed 3 bases and J 2 bases; nucleotides not matched to a gene: 32.

This clonotype was recorded many times. The rearrangement uses TRBV20-1 and TRBJ2-7, with D unresolved. Germline loops: CDR1 DFQATT, CDR2 SNEGSKA (reference sequence). The CDR3 has 12 amino acids. Trimming shortened V by 3 bases and J by 3 bases, and 9 bases separated the two germline ends. The CDR3, as DNA: TGCAGTGCTAGTGGGGTCTACTACGAGCAGTACTTC. It encodes CSASGVYYEQYF.